The 26 T cell receptor beta chains listed next were all sequenced from one sample in a study of CD8+ T cells in alopecia areata. Investigators isolated RNA and reverse transcribed it into cDNA to act as the sequencing template. The assay was immunoSEQ multiplex PCR, and TCRdb's table has in-frame clones only and misses some. The repertoire holds about 190,000 clones, with 59% as singletons. Here the sequenced sample was CD4+ T cells sorted from blood, taken at week 0. The origin of the receptors is a human donor with alopecia areata.

The CDR3 nucleotides are TGCAGCGCGCGGCGTGGGACAGGGGTGTTAGAGACCCAGTACTTC. It translates to CSARRGTGVLETQYF. The rearrangement uses TRBV29-1 and TRBJ2-5; 10 bases agree with TRBD1. The CDR3 contains 15 residues. The V segment lost 7 bases and the J segment 4 bases; nucleotides outside the gene matches: 12. Germline V gives CDR1 SQVTM, CDR2 ANQGSEA.

DNA for the CDR3: TGTGCCTGGAGAATGACAGGGGGCTATGAGACCCAGTACTTC. Protein: CAWRMTGGYETQYF. The chain has TRBV30 and TRBJ2-5; TRBD1 matches 10 bases. Trimming at V came to 3 bases and at J to 5 bases, leaving 6 bases not matched to a gene. CDR3 length: 14 amino acids. Germline CDR1 reads GTSNPN; CDR2 reads SVGIG (reference sequence). The complete variable domain, with remaining parts taken from reference TRBV30 and TRBJ2-5, reads SQTIHQWPATLVQPVGSPLSLECTVEGTSNPNLYWYRQAAGRGLQLLFYSVGIGQISSEVPQNLSASRPQDRQFILSSKKLLLSDSGFYLCAWRMTGGYETQYFGPGTRLLVL.

The J gene is TRBJ2-5, the V gene TRBV4-1; 8 nucleotides align to TRBD2. The CDR3 consists of 15 residues. CDR1 and CDR2 (germline): MGHRA, YSYEKL. V was clipped by 3 bases and J by 4 bases; unmatched bases: 7. The CDR3 reads CASSQEAGVIETQYF. DNA of the CDR3: TGCGCCAGCAGCCAGGAAGCGGGGGTCATAGAGACCCAGTACTTC.

The chain combines TRBV7-9 with TRBJ1-1; TRBD1 might be the D (6 bases). The CDR3 runs 13 residues. Trimming shortened V by 0 bases and J by 8 bases, and 10 bases separated the two germline ends. The V gene's germline CDR1 is SEHNR and CDR2 FQNEAQ (reference sequence). In nucleotides, the CDR3 is TGTGCCAGCAGCTTAGCGAGGGGGGCCGAAGCTTTCTTT. This translates into CASSLARGAEAFF.

This clone was picked up one time. This chain links TRBV30 with TRBJ2-2; maybe TRBD1 (5 bases). Trimming left V 5 bases short and J 1 base short, with 11 bases between. This CDR3 has 14 residues. Per germline, CDR1 GTSNPN and CDR2 SVGIG (reference sequence). The CDR3 bases are TGTGCCTGGGAAAATACAGGGAACACCGGGGAGCTGTTTTTT. It is translated as CAWENTGNTGELFF.

The chain links TRBV4-1 to TRBJ1-3; perhaps TRBD1 as D (6 bases). Trimming left V 1 base short and J 4 bases short, with 11 bases between. The CDR3 runs to 15 residues. CDR1 is MGHRA and CDR2 is YSYEKL in the germline V gene. Here the CDR3 reads CASSQVQGGGNTIYF. The DNA for the CDR3 is TGCGCCAGCAGCCAAGTTCAAGGGGGAGGAAACACCATATATTTT.

The chain couples TRBV30 to TRBJ2-5; 8 bases match TRBD1. With V trimmed by 4 bases and J by 4 bases, 5 bases remained unmatched. Germline loops: CDR1 GTSNPN, CDR2 SVGIG (reference sequence). The CDR3 is made up of 13 amino acids. The CDR3 coding sequence is TGTGCCTGGAATCAGGACAGGGTAGAGACCCAGTACTTC. The encoded protein is CAWNQDRVETQYF.

This clone was seen more than once but under ten times. The rearrangement links TRBV7-3 to TRBJ1-2; no clear D gene. The germline CDR1 and CDR2 sequences are SGHTA and FQGTGA. V was cut by 5 bases and J by 4 bases, with 20 bases left in between. The CDR3 runs to 16 residues. CDR3 sequence (DNA): TGTGCCAGCAGCGAACAAGGAGGGAAGGTCGGCTATGGCTACACCTTC. It translates to CASSEQGGKVGYGYTF.

The rearrangement links TRBV6-5 to TRBJ1-4, with D possibly being TRBD1 (6 bases). V was trimmed by 3 bases and J by 8 bases, leaving 13 bases between them. CDR1 is MNHEY, CDR2 SVGAGI, per germline. The CDR3 totals 14 residues. The CDR3 is CASSYGGGAEKLFF. CDR3 sequence (DNA): TGTGCCAGCAGTTATGGGGGCGGCGCGGAAAAACTGTTTTTT.

The rearrangement links TRBV28 to TRBJ2-7; D not certain. This CDR3 region has 14 residues. Germline V gene sequence: CDR1 MDHEN, CDR2 SYDVKM. Between the trimmed V and J ends, which lost 2 bases and 6 bases, there was a span of 14 bases. The CDR3 region is CASSLADKGAEQYF. In DNA form, the CDR3 reads TGTGCCAGCAGTTTAGCTGACAAGGGTGCCGAGCAGTACTTC.

CDR3 DNA: TGTGCCTGGAGTCGCCTTGGAAACACTGAAGCTTTCTTT. Translating gives CAWSRLGNTEAFF. The chain carries TRBV30 and TRBJ1-1; D is unclear. This CDR3 spans 13 amino acids. Germline-derived CDR1 and CDR2 are GTSNPN and SVGIG (reference sequence). V was clipped by 2 bases and J by 2 bases, with 9 bases between them.

V usage is TRBV30 and J usage is TRBJ1-3, with no clear D. CDR3 length: 15 amino acids. V was pared by 3 bases and J by 2 bases, with 14 bases between. Germline V gene data show CDR1 as GTSNPN and CDR2 as SVGIG (reference sequence). In DNA, the CDR3 is TGTGCCTGGAGGCCGGTGTTAGCGGCTGGAAACACCATATATTTT. As protein: CAWRPVLAAGNTIYF.

In regard to this clone: Other DNA sequences in this sample translate to the same CDR3. This rearrangement joins TRBV29-1 to TRBJ1-1; D ambiguous. Germline CDR1 and CDR2: SQVTM and ANQGSEA. The ends were cut back, 6 bases at V and 2 bases at J, with 7 bases in the middle. The CDR3 sequence is 11 residues long. The CDR3 loop is CSVDGNTEAFF. CDR3 coding DNA: TGCAGCGTCGACGGTAACACTGAAGCTTTCTTT.

The count of this clone is one. The chain links TRBV27 to TRBJ2-2; 11 bases are shared with TRBD1. The CDR3 covers 18 residues. Trimming took 5 bases from V and 1 from J; bases not matched to a gene: 9. In germline, CDR1 is MNHEY, CDR2 SMNVEV (reference sequence). The DNA for the CDR3 is TGTGCCAGCAGTCCGGACAGGGGGCTTATTTTGAACACCGGGGAGCTGTTTTTT. Its translation is CASSPDRGLILNTGELFF.

This chain joins TRBV9 and TRBJ1-6; TRBD1 agrees at 8 bases. CDR3 length equals 14 residues. V lost 5 bases to trimming and J lost 6 bases; unmatched junction nucleotides: 4. Germline CDR1 reads SGDLS; CDR2 reads YYNGEE. DNA of the CDR3: TGTGCCAGCAGTGACAGGGGAGGTAATTCACCCCTCCACTTT. It codes for CASSDRGGNSPLHF.

The sample holds a few counts of this clone. The chain links TRBV18 to TRBJ2-2; D remains unclear. The CDR3 extends over 16 amino acids. Deletions cut 1 base from V and 7 bases from J, with 16 bases between. The germline V gene encodes CDR1 KGHSH and CDR2 LQKENI. CDR3 coding DNA: TGTGCCAGCTCACCACAAAAAACGATGTACGGCGGGGAGCTGTTTTTT. Amino acids: CASSPQKTMYGGELFF.

This rearrangement joins TRBV15 to TRBJ1-6, with 7 nucleotides matching TRBD1. Germline lookup yields CDR1 LNHNV and CDR2 YYDKDF (reference sequence). V shed 3 bases and J 4 bases; nucleotides not matched to a gene: 6. This CDR3 has 16 amino acids. DNA for the CDR3: TGTGCCACCAGCAGCACCGGGACAGCATATAATTCACCCCTCCACTTT. This encodes CATSSTGTAYNSPLHF. Based on the CDR3 plus reference TRBV15 and TRBJ1-6, the full variable domain is DAMVIQNPRYQVTQFGKPVTLSCSQTLNHNVMYWYQQKSSQAPKLLFHYYDKDFNNEADTPDNFQSRRPNTSFCFLDIRSPGLGDTAMYLCATSSTGTAYNSPLHFGNGTRLTVT.

The V and J genes are TRBV15 and TRBJ2-2; 8 bases are shared with TRBD1. This CDR3 comprises 16 residues. The germline V gene has CDR1 LNHNV and CDR2 YYDKDF (reference sequence). V lost 0 bases and J lost 5; bases outside the gene matches: 5. The CDR3 sequence is CATSRDRGRRTGELFF. The CDR3, as DNA: TGTGCCACCAGCAGAGACAGGGGGCGAAGGACCGGGGAGCTGTTTTTT.

The genes are TRBV2 and TRBJ2-3; weak D call: TRBD2 (5 bases). The germline V and J ends were trimmed by 2 bases and 0 bases, with 6 bases remaining between them. The CDR3 contains 14 residues. Germline CDR1 is SNHLY and CDR2 is FYNNEI. CDR3 protein: CASSERTSTDTQYF. DNA for the CDR3: TGTGCCAGCAGTGAAAGGACTAGCACAGATACGCAGTATTTT.

The chain uses TRBV7-2 and TRBJ2-2; no clear D. This CDR3 contains 16 residues. V shed 5 bases and J shed 4 bases, with 17 bases lying between them. Germline V CDR1 and CDR2: SGHTA, FQGNSA. CDR3 sequence (DNA): TGTGCCAGCAGCGCATCTTTTGGGCAGCTCACCGGGGAGCTGTTTTTT. Translated, it gives CASSASFGQLTGELFF.

The J gene is TRBJ2-6, the V gene TRBV9, with D maybe TRBD2 (5 bases). The CDR3 is made up of 21 amino acids. Germline V lookup: CDR1 SGDLS, CDR2 YYNGEE. Trimming cost V 0 bases and J 0 bases, with 22 bases left between them. The CDR3 coding sequence is TGTGCCAGCAGCGTAGCGGATCCCCGGGATGTGGGCCCCTCTGGGGCCAACGTCCTGACTTTC. As protein: CASSVADPRDVGPSGANVLTF.

The sample holds a few counts of this clone. The chain combines TRBV29-1 with TRBJ1-2; TRBD1 aligns across 8 bases. CDR1 SQVTM and CDR2 ANQGSEA come from the germline V gene. The CDR3 consists of 13 residues. The V segment lost 4 bases and the J segment 6 bases; nucleotides outside the gene matches: 7. The CDR3 DNA reads as TGCAGCGTTGTCAGGACAGGGACCCATGGCTACACCTTC. Amino acids: CSVVRTGTHGYTF.

The chain links TRBV5-1 to TRBJ2-2; D uncertain. V dropped 0 bases and J dropped 0 bases, with 6 bases sitting between them. The germline gives CDR1 SGHRS, CDR2 YFSETQ. This CDR3 region has 15 residues. The CDR3 DNA follows: TGCGCCAGCAGCTTGGGAAACGCGAACACCGGGGAGCTGTTTTTT. It specifies CASSLGNANTGELFF.

This clone was counted between two and nine times. This chain connects TRBV29-1 to TRBJ2-3, with D possibly called TRBD1 or TRBD2 (5 bases each). The CDR3 sequence is 15 residues long. Germline CDR1 is SQVTM and CDR2 is ANQGSEA. The germline V and J ends were trimmed by 2 bases and 3 bases, with 15 bases remaining between them. Here the CDR3 DNA reads TGCAGCGTTGAATTAGGCCTCGAGGGGACAGATACGCAGTATTTT. Its translation: CSVELGLEGTDTQYF.

This clone was counted a few times. V is TRBV5-1 and J is TRBJ1-2; unclear D gene. Germline loops: CDR1 SGHRS, CDR2 YFSETQ. The CDR3 totals 17 residues. Trimming pared 2 bases from V and 0 bases from J, leaving 17 bases between. CDR3 loop: CASSFGISTTTNYGYTF. CDR3 bases: TGCGCCAGCAGCTTCGGGATTTCCACGACAACTAACTATGGCTACACCTTC.

DNA for the CDR3: TGTGCCGGCGAACCAATAAGCGGTTATACGCAGTATTTT. Protein: CAGEPISGYTQYF. This rearrangement joins TRBV2 to TRBJ2-3; maybe TRBD2 (5 bases). Between the trimmed V and J ends, which lost 11 bases and 7 bases, there was a span of 19 bases. The CDR3 length is 13 residues. In germline, CDR1 is SNHLY, CDR2 FYNNEI.